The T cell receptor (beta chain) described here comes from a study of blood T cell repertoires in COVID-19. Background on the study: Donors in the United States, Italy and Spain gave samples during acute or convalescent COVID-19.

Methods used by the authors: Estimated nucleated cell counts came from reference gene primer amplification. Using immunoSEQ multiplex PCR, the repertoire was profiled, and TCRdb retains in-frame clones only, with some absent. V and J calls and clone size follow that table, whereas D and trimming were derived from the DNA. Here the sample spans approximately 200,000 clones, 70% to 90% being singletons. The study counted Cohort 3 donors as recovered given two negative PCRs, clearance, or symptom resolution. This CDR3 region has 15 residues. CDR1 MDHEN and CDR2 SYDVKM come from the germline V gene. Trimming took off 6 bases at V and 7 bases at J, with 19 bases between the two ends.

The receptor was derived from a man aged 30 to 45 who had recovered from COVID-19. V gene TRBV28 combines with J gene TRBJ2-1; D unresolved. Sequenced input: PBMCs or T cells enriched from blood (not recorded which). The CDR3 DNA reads TGTGCCAGCAGCCGCCCAGGCATGGGTGTGAATGAGCAGTTCTTC. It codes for CASSRPGMGVNEQFF.